This TCR beta chain was sequenced during a study of blood T cell dynamics during melanoma immunotherapy (dated by TCRdb to 2020 to 2022). The study in broad terms: Patients had metastatic melanoma and received first-line pembrolizumab or nivolumab plus ipilimumab as standard of care in the United Kingdom. A training cohort was formed from consecutive patients, and a further independent group of patients from the same centre was pooled into an external validation set. Peripheral T cell receptor repertoires of metastatic melanoma patients were profiled before and after one cycle of checkpoint inhibitor therapy to find early correlates of response.

Unmatched junction bases come to 20, with V trimmed by 6 bases and J by 7 bases. Taken from the germline V gene, the CDR1 and CDR2 loops are WSHSY and SAAADI. Including the terminal cysteine and phenylalanine, the CDR3 comprises 20 residues. The read is trimmed to its CDR3 DNA, 60 bases read in frame from base 1. For every bulk PBMC sample, a fixed 350 ng of DNA was loaded. TCR beta CDR3 sequences were amplified from genomic DNA using the immunoSEQ TCRb Assay kit according to manufacturer instructions. The KAPA Library Quantification Kit for Illumina platforms was used to quantify pooled libraries by qPCR. Pooled libraries were clustered at roughly 0.6-1.2 pM and sequenced on an Illumina NextSeq 500. In the authors' own workflow: TCR data were analyzed using immunoSEQ ANALYZER and the R LymphoSeq package. A rearrangement efficiency score was calculated as productive divided by the sum of productive and non-productive CDR3 sequences. Within each patient, timepoints were compared pairwise for clonality, measured with the Gini coefficient, and for diversity, measured with the Renyi index at alpha=1. Clonal relatedness, based on an edit distance of 3, and repertoire similarity, based on the Bhattacharyya coefficient, were both computed in LymphoSeq. To classify response, a linear discriminant analysis based on week-3 changes in clonality and diversity was built with the R MASS and caret packages. TCRdb re-hosts the immuneACCESS table, in-frame sequences only. Its copies lack some clones; in the studies checked, an unresolved V gene accounts for under half of them, and the cause for the rest is not known. The V and J calls and clone size were taken over from that table, and D and trimming were inferred from the DNA. Present in this sample are about 19,000 clones, around nine tenths of which were seen just once. The ten largest clones add up to approximately 8% of the sample.

Per the publication, the time point label means: week 3, after first cycle of checkpoint inhibitor. Blood was sampled before treatment (T0) and at week 3 (W3), after the first cycle of checkpoint blockade. Except for a couple of patients with rapid clinical progression, response was assessed 12 weeks after the first infusion by RECIST 1.1; disease control meant complete response, partial response or stable disease. Patients were not eligible if they had prior systemic cancer treatment, concomitant immunosuppressant therapy or synchronous other active malignancies. To track both circulating cells and T cell turnover, TCR beta was sequenced from bulk PBMC as well as from plasma cell-free DNA. PBMC were isolated from blood with Lymphoprep and SepMate tubes, followed by red cell lysis. QIAamp DNA Blood Mini kits were used to extract DNA from both PBMC and sorted T cell subsets. Regarding this clone: Its antigen is still unknown. Base quality data are lacking; no much larger clone is found one base away.

General findings and caveats noted by the study authors: The relatively small sample size was acknowledged as potentially limiting generalization of the results. A bifurcated reorganization of the PBMC repertoire at W3, with increased clonality or increased diversity, was observed in patients who later achieved disease control, unlike in progressors. Whether the T cell clones driving repertoire changes were melanoma-specific or reflected general immune activation could not be determined in the study.

Sequencing used blood, obtained from a patient treated with checkpoint blockade. The chain employs TRBV10-2 and TRBJ2-1; 14 nucleotides in the junction match TRBD2. This TCR came from a human donor with melanoma. The DNA sequence is TGCGCCAGCAGCGGGCCCCTTTCTAAGGGACTAGCGGGAGCGGTAAATGAGCAGTTCTTC. The resulting protein is CASSGPLSKGLAGAVNEQFF.